This T cell receptor beta chain is drawn from a study of cytomegalovirus exposure and HLA in healthy donors. 13 Jbeta primers and 60 Vbeta primers were used for the PCR. TCRdb's table, derived via immunoSEQ multiplex PCR, lists solely in-frame clones and lacks some. This table has about 140,000 clones, more than 60% appearing once. The sequencing sample was made of PBMCs. The sequence came from a woman between 45 and 60 years old in good health and CMV-seropositive.

As DNA, the CDR3 is TGTGCCAGCAGCTTAGCGCAGGGCAGTGGCTACGAGCAGTACTTC. As protein: CASSLAQGSGYEQYF. The rearrangement joins TRBV7-8 to TRBJ2-7; weak D call: TRBD1 (5 bases). V gave up 0 bases and J gave up 3 bases, with 12 bases separating them. Germline V gene lookup returns CDR1 SGHVS and CDR2 FQNEAQ. The CDR3 is 15 amino acids.